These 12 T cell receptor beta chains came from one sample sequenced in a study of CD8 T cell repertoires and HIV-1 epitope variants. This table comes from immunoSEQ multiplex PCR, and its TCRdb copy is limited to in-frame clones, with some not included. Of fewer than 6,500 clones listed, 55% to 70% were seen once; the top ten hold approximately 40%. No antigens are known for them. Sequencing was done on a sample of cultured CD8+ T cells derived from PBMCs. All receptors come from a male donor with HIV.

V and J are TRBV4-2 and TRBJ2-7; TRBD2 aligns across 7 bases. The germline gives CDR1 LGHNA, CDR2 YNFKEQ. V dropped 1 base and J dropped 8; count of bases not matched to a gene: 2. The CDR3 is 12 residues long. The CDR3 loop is CASSQAGGQQYF. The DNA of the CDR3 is TGTGCCAGCAGCCAAGCGGGGGGACAGCAGTACTTC.

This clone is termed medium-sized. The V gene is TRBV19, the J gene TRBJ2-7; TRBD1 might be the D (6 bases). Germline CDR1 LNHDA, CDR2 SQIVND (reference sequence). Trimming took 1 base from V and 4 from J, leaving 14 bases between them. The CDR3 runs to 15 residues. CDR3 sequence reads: CASSIAGDTLYEQYF. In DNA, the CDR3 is TGTGCCAGTAGTATAGCTGGGGACACCCTATACGAGCAGTACTTC.

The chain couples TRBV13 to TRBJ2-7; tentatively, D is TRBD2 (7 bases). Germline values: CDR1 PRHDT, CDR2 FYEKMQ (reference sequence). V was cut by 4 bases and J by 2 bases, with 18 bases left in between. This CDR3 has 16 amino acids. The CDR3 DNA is TGTGCCAGCAGCTCCATAGGGGGGGGGAGAACCTACGAGCAGTACTTC. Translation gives CASSSIGGGRTYEQYF.

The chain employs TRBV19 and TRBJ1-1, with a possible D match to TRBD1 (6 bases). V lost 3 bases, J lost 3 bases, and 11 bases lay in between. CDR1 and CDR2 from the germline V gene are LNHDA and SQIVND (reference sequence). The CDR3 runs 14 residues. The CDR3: CASSMGGGHTEAFF. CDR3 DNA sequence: TGTGCCAGTAGTATGGGAGGGGGGCACACTGAAGCTTTCTTT.

The CDR3 coding sequence is TGCGCCAGCAGCCAAGAGGTAGGTCTGCAGCCCCAGCATTTT. Its translation: CASSQEVGLQPQHF. The chain couples TRBV4-3 to TRBJ1-5; D is uncertain. The V gene lost 0 bases and the J gene lost 7 bases, with 10 bases spanning the gap. The CDR3 has 14 amino acids. Germline V gene data show CDR1 as LGHNA and CDR2 as YSLEER.

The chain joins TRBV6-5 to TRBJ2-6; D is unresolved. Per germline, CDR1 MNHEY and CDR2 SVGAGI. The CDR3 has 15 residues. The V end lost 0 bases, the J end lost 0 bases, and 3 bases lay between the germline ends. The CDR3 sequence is CASSYSFSGANVLTF. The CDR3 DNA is TGTGCCAGCAGTTACTCCTTCTCTGGGGCCAACGTCCTGACTTTC.

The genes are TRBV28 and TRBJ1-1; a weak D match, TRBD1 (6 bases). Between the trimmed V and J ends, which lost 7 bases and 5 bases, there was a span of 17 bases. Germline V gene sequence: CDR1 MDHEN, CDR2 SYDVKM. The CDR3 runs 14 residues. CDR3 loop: CASNTGGRQTEAFF. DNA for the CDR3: TGTGCCAGCAATACTGGGGGCAGACAGACTGAAGCTTTCTTT.

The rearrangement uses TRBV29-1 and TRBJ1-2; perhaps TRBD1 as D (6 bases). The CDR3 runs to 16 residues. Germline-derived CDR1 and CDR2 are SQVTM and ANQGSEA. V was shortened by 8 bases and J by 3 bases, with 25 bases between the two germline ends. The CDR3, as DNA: TGCAGCTTCCTAGGAACAGGGTCGGGAAGAGACTATGGCTACACCTTC. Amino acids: CSFLGTGSGRDYGYTF.

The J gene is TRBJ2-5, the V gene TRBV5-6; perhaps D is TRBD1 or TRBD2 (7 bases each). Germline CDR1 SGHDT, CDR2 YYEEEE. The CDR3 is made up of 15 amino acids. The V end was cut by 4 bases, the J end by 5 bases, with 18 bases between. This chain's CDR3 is CASSPGRGLGETQYF. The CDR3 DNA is TGTGCCAGCAGCCCGGGGAGGGGGCTGGGGGAGACCCAGTACTTC.

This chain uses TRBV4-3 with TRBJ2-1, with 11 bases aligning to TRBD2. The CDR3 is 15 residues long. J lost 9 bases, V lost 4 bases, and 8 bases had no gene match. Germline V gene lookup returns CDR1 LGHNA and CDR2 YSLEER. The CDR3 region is CASSPGASGGSEQFF. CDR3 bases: TGCGCCAGCAGCCCGGGGGCTAGCGGGGGGAGTGAGCAGTTCTTC.

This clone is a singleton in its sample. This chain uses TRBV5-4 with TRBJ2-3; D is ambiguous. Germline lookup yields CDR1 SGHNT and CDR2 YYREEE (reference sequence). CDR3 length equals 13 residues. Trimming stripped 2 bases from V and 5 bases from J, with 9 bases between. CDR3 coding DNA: TGTGCCAGCAGCTTTGAGAGGCAAGATACGCAGTATTTT. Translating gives CASSFERQDTQYF.

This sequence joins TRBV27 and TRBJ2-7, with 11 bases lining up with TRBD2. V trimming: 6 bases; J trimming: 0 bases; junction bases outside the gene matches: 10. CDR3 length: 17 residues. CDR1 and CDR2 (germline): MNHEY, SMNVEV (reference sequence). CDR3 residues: CASSPISTSGSSYEQYF. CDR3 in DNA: TGTGCCAGCAGCCCCATCTCTACTAGCGGGAGCTCCTACGAGCAGTACTTC.